The clone carrying this TCR beta chain was recorded many times. As yet, its antigen is unknown. This specimen belongs to a study of T-cell memory formation after mild COVID-19. Across the study: Each donor largely had its own TCR clusters.

With 0 bases clipped from V and 6 bases from J, the junction kept 5 bases outside the gene matches. Germline-derived CDR1 and CDR2 are MNHEY and SVGEGT. The CDR3 loop spans 15 amino acids. Study-wide findings and caveats: Cross-reactive memory apparently joined, as some responding clones appeared in pre-infection memory. Clonal second-wave expansions that peaked on day 37 had unconfirmed SARS-CoV-2 specificity.

Using constant-segment primers, 5'RACE produced TCR alpha and TCR beta cDNA libraries carrying sample barcodes and UMIs. TCRdb used MiXCR to reprocess the 5' RACE reads, holding one entry per CDR3 protein. The profile shows fewer than 600,000 distinct CDR3 sequences, roughly a fifth of them singletons. The specimen was PBMCs or a T cell subset sorted from them (not recorded which). The chain joins TRBV6-2 or TRBV6-3 to TRBJ2-1; 7 positions agree with TRBD1. This TCR derives from an adult woman who had mild COVID-19 (a few samples of this study predate the infection). Cell type and time point are not known. This chain's CDR3 is CASSYSDAGGNEQFF. In DNA, the CDR3 is TGTGCCAGCAGTTACTCGGATGCAGGGGGCAATGAGCAGTTCTTC.